This T cell receptor (beta chain) comes out of a study of monozygotic twins with inflammatory bowel disease. The CDR3 runs 16 residues. Germline V gene data show CDR1 as KGHSH and CDR2 as LQKENI. Points on this clonotype: Its matching antigen is unknown.

Whole-study results and caveats: It was not supported that a single strong signal or clonotype was associated with IBD. Healthy co-twins had higher TCRbeta inverse Simpson diversity than their IBD twins. Relative to healthy twins, IBD patients had fewer clonotypes in common with others, a gap that was especially apparent with disease activity.

TCRdb reprocessed the 5' RACE reads and keeps a single row for each CDR3 protein, giving no DNA. This table lists over 110,000 distinct CDR3 sequences. V usage is TRBV18 and J usage is TRBJ2-4; checking the TCRdb D call of TRBD1 is not possible without DNA. Sequences were obtained from blood. This TCR derives from a human donor with ulcerative colitis or Crohn's disease, or a healthy co-twin of an affected twin (not recorded which). The CDR3 spells CASSPLEQGARNIQYF. Supplemented by reference TRBV18 and TRBJ2-4, the full variable domain reads NAGVMQNPRHLVRRRGQEARLRCSPMKGHSHVYWYRQLPEEGLKFMVYLQKENIIDESGMPKERFSAEFPKEGPSILRIQQVVRGDSAAYFCASSPLEQGARNIQYFGAGTRLSVL.